Listed here are 10 T cell receptor beta chains from one sample, sequenced in a study of regulatory T cells in long-lasting Graves disease (dated by TCRdb to the early 2020s). Taken with the paper, the label for time point translates to: newly diagnosed GD, antithyroid drugs for less than 3 months. For both TCR sequencing and RNA sequencing, RNA was extracted from PBMCs in TRIzol. The library was prepared using multiplex PCR. The sequencer was an Illumina HiSeq 4000. TCR beta libraries were built with iRepertoire HTBI primers and Arm-PCR amplification of CDR3 regions. In-frame beta chains were kept once TCRdb had trimmed the public reads at Q25 with fastp and called clones with MiXCR. All rows with the same CDR3 protein become a single entry with the most common DNA and genes. Across this sample there are over 400,000 distinct CDR3 sequences, with less than 15% seen only once. Of the sample, approximately 17% falls within the top ten clones.

This same sample was also part of a study on T cells in Graves' hyperthyroidism and ophthalmopathy.

The sample consisted of peripheral blood mononuclear cells (PBMCs), taken at new diagnosis, from a patient treated with antithyroid drugs. The receptors here all came from a woman between 50 and 59 years old with Graves disease. Donor details come from another sample of the same person, matched by shared clones.

This clonotype occurred a few times. At one boundary the junction diverges from the germline segment, which might be a read error. The rearrangement links TRBV2 to TRBJ2-7; possible D gene TRBD2, 7 bases. The CDR3 totals 12 residues. CDR1 and CDR2 (germline): SNHLY, FYNNEI. CDR3 coding DNA: TGTGCCGAGGGGGGGGGCTCCTACGAGCAGTGCTTC. It codes for CAEGGGSYEQCF.

A few counts support this clonotype. This sequence joins TRBV4-1 and TRBJ2-5; a possible D gene is TRBD2 (7 bases). V was pared by 4 bases and J by 1 base, with 13 bases between. This CDR3 comprises 15 residues. Germline V gene lookup returns CDR1 MGHRA and CDR2 YSYEKL. CDR3 DNA: TGCGCCAGCAGCCTACGGGGGGCCCTCCAAGAGACCCAGTACTTC. Translated, it gives CASSLRGALQETQYF.

Many counts were recorded for this clonotype. The V gene is TRBV12-3 or TRBV12-4, the J gene TRBJ2-2; D unclear. This CDR3 is 13 amino acids long. V dropped 6 bases and J dropped 1 base, with 6 bases sitting between them. This chain's CDR3 is CASRPQNTGELFF. CDR3 DNA sequence: TGTGCCAGCAGACCACAGAACACCGGGGAGCTGTTTTTT.

This clonotype occurred many times. This chain's CDR3 is CASSLDGNLGMNTEAFF. The CDR3 DNA sequence: TGTGCCAGCAGCTTGGATGGAAACCTTGGGATGAACACTGAAGCTTTCTTT. This sequence joins TRBV5-5 and TRBJ1-1; D not certain. Germline CDR1 reads SGHKS; CDR2 reads YYEKEE (reference sequence). The CDR3 is made up of 17 amino acids. Deletions cut 0 bases from V and 0 bases from J, with 15 bases between.

This clonotype was recorded many times. V and J are TRBV2 and TRBJ2-1; tentatively, D is TRBD1 (5 bases). CDR1 is SNHLY and CDR2 is FYNNEI in the germline V gene. Between the trimmed V and J ends, which lost 0 bases and 6 bases, there was a span of 18 bases. The CDR3 runs 17 residues. CDR3 DNA: TGTGCCAGCAGTGAAGCGCAGTGGTTGGCAGGGATCAATGAGCAGTTCTTC. It translates to CASSEAQWLAGINEQFF.

The chain links TRBV3-1 to TRBJ2-2; D not certain. The CDR3 sequence is 15 residues long. V lost 2 bases and J lost 4, with 11 bases in between. Germline CDR1 is LGHDT and CDR2 is YNNKEL (reference sequence). The CDR3 protein is CASSQNLLGTGELFF. CDR3 in DNA: TGTGCCAGCAGCCAAAATCTGTTGGGCACCGGGGAGCTGTTTTTT.

The rearrangement uses TRBV28 and TRBJ2-7; TRBD1 is a possible D gene (5 bases). The ends were cut back, 6 bases at V and 3 bases at J, with 15 bases in the middle. This CDR3 contains 14 residues. Germline V CDR1 and CDR2: MDHEN, SYDVKM. The CDR3 sequence: CASSQTEIGYEQYF. CDR3 nucleotide sequence: TGTGCCAGCAGCCAGACAGAGATCGGCTACGAGCAGTACTTC.

This clonotype has a handful of counts. The chain recombines TRBV30 with TRBJ1-2, with unresolved D. The germline V gene encodes CDR1 GTSNPN and CDR2 SVGIG (reference sequence). V was clipped by 3 bases and J by 2 bases, with 13 bases between them. The CDR3 extends over 14 amino acids. CDR3 DNA sequence: TGTGCCTGGAGAGGATCCAGCGAAAACTATGGCTACACCTTC. Protein product: CAWRGSSENYGYTF. The full variable domain, in which reference TRBV30 and TRBJ1-2 provide the parts outside the CDR3, is SQTIHQWPATLVQPVGSPLSLECTVEGTSNPNLYWYRQAAGRGLQLLFYSVGIGQISSEVPQNLSASRPQDRQFILSSKKLLLSDSGFYLCAWRGSSENYGYTFGSGTRLTVV.

This clonotype was seen at least ten times. V and J are TRBV3-1 and TRBJ1-3; no reliable D call. The CDR3 has 13 amino acids. In germline, CDR1 is LGHDT, CDR2 YNNKEL (reference sequence). The V and J ends lost 3 bases and 4 bases respectively, with 7 bases between them. DNA of the CDR3: TGTGCCAGCAGCCATCTACAGGGAAACACCATATATTTT. It codes for CASSHLQGNTIYF.

At least ten counts were recorded for this clonotype. V is TRBV28 and J is TRBJ2-7; 10 positions match TRBD2. Germline values: CDR1 MDHEN, CDR2 SYDVKM. The CDR3 has 13 amino acids. Trimming took 5 bases from V and 3 from J; bases not matched to a gene: 1. The CDR3 region is CASSLAGVYEQYF. CDR3 bases: TGTGCCAGCAGTCTAGCGGGAGTCTACGAGCAGTACTTC.